One sample yielded the 30 T cell receptor beta chains listed below, sequenced in a study of blood T cell repertoires in COVID-19. Sequencing was performed with immunoSEQ multiplex PCR; in TCRdb, only in-frame clones are kept and a portion is missing. The repertoire holds about 200,000 clones, with over 85% as singletons. The sample comprised PBMCs or T cells enriched from blood (not recorded which). The receptors were sampled from a woman younger than 45 with acute COVID-19.

This chain uses TRBV11-2 with TRBJ1-1; 7 nucleotides align to TRBD1. The CDR3 sequence is 14 residues long. In germline, CDR1 is SGHAT, CDR2 FQNNGV. J was trimmed by 4 bases and V by 5 bases; bases with no gene match: 7. The CDR3 nucleotides read TGTGCCAGCAGCCGGCAGACAGGGCTCACTGAAGCTTTCTTT. Its protein is CASSRQTGLTEAFF.

This clone has just a few counts. This chain uses TRBV5-1 with TRBJ2-2, with TRBD1 matching 11 bases. The CDR3 totals 15 residues. In germline, CDR1 is SGHRS, CDR2 YFSETQ. V was clipped by 4 bases and J by 2 bases; unmatched bases: 1. CDR3 coding DNA: TGCGCCAGCAGCGGGACAGGGGGAAACACCGGGGAGCTGTTTTTT. This codes for CASSGTGGNTGELFF.

Only a few counts were recorded for this clone. The rearrangement joins TRBV6-2 or TRBV6-3 to TRBJ1-1; D is possibly TRBD1 (5 bases). The CDR3 is 14 residues long. The V gene's germline CDR1 is MNHEY and CDR2 SVGEGT. V was pared by 2 bases and J by 4 bases, with 11 bases between. The CDR3 DNA sequence: TGTGCCAGCAGTTACATGGTGGGGGGCACTGAAGCTTTCTTT. Protein product: CASSYMVGGTEAFF.

The chain employs TRBV30 and TRBJ1-2; 8 bases match TRBD1. The CDR3 totals 14 residues. Germline V lookup: CDR1 GTSNPN, CDR2 SVGIG (reference sequence). V was clipped by 1 base and J by 6 bases; unmatched bases: 7. This CDR3 is CAWSGLRGPDGYTF. The CDR3 bases are TGTGCCTGGAGTGGTCTCAGGGGGCCTGATGGCTACACCTTC.

CDR3 amino acids: CASSLLAGGQFF. The CDR3 coding sequence is TGTGCCAGTAGTCTATTAGCGGGGGGGCAGTTCTTC. The chain is built from TRBV19 and TRBJ2-1; 10 nucleotides align to TRBD2. The CDR3 sequence is 12 residues long. Germline V CDR1 and CDR2: LNHDA, SQIVND (reference sequence). V was pared by 5 bases and J by 12 bases, with 4 bases of the junction left unmatched.

V usage is TRBV5-1 and J usage is TRBJ2-2; TRBD2 aligns across 14 bases. Germline V CDR1 and CDR2: SGHRS, YFSETQ. J was trimmed by 5 bases and V by 3 bases; bases with no gene match: 3. This CDR3 comprises 16 residues. The CDR3 reads CASSWTSGGSTGELFF. The CDR3 DNA reads as TGCGCCAGCAGCTGGACTAGCGGGGGGTCGACCGGGGAGCTGTTTTTT. Looking up the rest from reference TRBV5-1 and TRBJ2-2 gives the full variable domain: KAGVTQTPRYLIKTRGQQVTLSCSPISGHRSVSWYQQTPGQGLQFLFEYFSETQRNKGNFPGRFSGRQFSNSRSEMNVSTLELGDSALYLCASSWTSGGSTGELFFGEGSRLTVL.

Note on this clone: Other DNA sequences of this sample code for an identical CDR3. The CDR3 DNA sequence: TGCGCCAGCAGCCTGGACAGTTCCTATAATTCACCCCTCCACTTT. Its protein is CASSLDSSYNSPLHF. The chain has TRBV5-1 and TRBJ1-6, with a weak D call TRBD1 (6 bases). This CDR3 region has 15 residues. V gave up 4 bases and J gave up 1 base, with 9 bases separating them. Germline V gene data show CDR1 as SGHRS and CDR2 as YFSETQ. The entire variable domain, with the rest obtained from reference TRBV5-1 and TRBJ1-6, is as follows: KAGVTQTPRYLIKTRGQQVTLSCSPISGHRSVSWYQQTPGQGLQFLFEYFSETQRNKGNFPGRFSGRQFSNSRSEMNVSTLELGDSALYLCASSLDSSYNSPLHFGNGTRLTVT.

This chain's CDR3 is CASSPVTDTQYF. As DNA, the CDR3 is TGTGCCAGCAGTCCAGTCACAGATACGCAGTATTTT. The chain employs TRBV6-5 and TRBJ2-3, with no clear D. Germline V lookup: CDR1 MNHEY, CDR2 SVGAGI. CDR3 length equals 12 residues. V lost 5 bases, J lost 2 bases, and 5 bases lay in between.

This chain uses TRBV11-2 with TRBJ2-3, with D possibly being TRBD2 (5 bases). The germline V gene encodes CDR1 SGHAT and CDR2 FQNNGV. V was trimmed by 2 bases and J by 0 bases, leaving 9 bases between them. CDR3 length: 15 residues. This CDR3 is CASSLSTGSTDTQYF. The DNA for the CDR3 is TGTGCCAGCAGCTTATCCACGGGGAGCACAGATACGCAGTATTTT.

V and J are TRBV9 and TRBJ1-1; 9 nucleotides agree with TRBD1. The CDR3 is 16 amino acids. Germline V gives CDR1 SGDLS, CDR2 YYNGEE. The ends lost 4 bases at V and 4 bases at J; junction bases unmatched: 11. The CDR3 DNA follows: TGTGCCAGCAGCCACCCAAGGACAGGGGAAGGCACTGAAGCTTTCTTT. This translates into CASSHPRTGEGTEAFF.

V gene TRBV19 combines with J gene TRBJ2-2; D might be TRBD1 (5 bases). The CDR3 loop spans 16 amino acids. The V gene's germline CDR1 is LNHDA and CDR2 SQIVND (reference sequence). V lost 4 bases and J lost 1, with 13 bases in between. The DNA of the CDR3 is TGTGCCAGTAGTAATCTAGGTGGACAGAACACCGGGGAGCTGTTTTTT. Translating gives CASSNLGGQNTGELFF.

J is TRBJ1-1 and V is TRBV9, with 9 bases aligning to TRBD1. J was trimmed by 4 bases and V by 0 bases; bases with no gene match: 7. The CDR3 contains 16 residues. Germline CDR1 reads SGDLS; CDR2 reads YYNGEE. CDR3 in amino acids: CASSVAGQGAGTEAFF. CDR3 sequence (DNA): TGTGCCAGCAGCGTAGCGGGACAGGGAGCTGGCACTGAAGCTTTCTTT.

V gene TRBV6-5 combines with J gene TRBJ1-2, with 7 nucleotides matching TRBD1. Looked up from germline, CDR1 is MNHEY and CDR2 is SVGAGI. The CDR3 is 14 residues long. Losses at the gene ends were 7 bases for V and 4 bases for J; bases not matched to a gene: 9. This CDR3 reads CASTSKQGTYGYTF. The CDR3 bases are TGTGCCAGCACCTCAAAACAGGGGACCTATGGCTACACCTTC.

This clone was recorded a few times. The rearrangement joins TRBV28 to TRBJ2-1, with 9 bases aligning to TRBD2. CDR1 and CDR2 (germline): MDHEN, SYDVKM. The CDR3 has 17 amino acids. Trimming cost V 4 bases and J 5 bases; bases outside gene matches: 12. The CDR3 spells CASSSYSSGERHNEQFF. In nucleotides, the CDR3 is TGTGCCAGCAGTTCCTACTCTAGCGGGGAAAGACACAATGAGCAGTTCTTC.

This chain joins TRBV4-3 and TRBJ2-1; 9 bases align to TRBD2. Unmatched junction bases numbered 7, after V lost 0 bases and J lost 7 bases. CDR1 LGHNA and CDR2 YSLEER come from the germline V gene. This CDR3 contains 16 residues. The DNA for the CDR3 is TGCGCCAGCAGCCAAGATCTGCGGGGGGGCCGTAATGAGCAGTTCTTC. Amino acids: CASSQDLRGGRNEQFF.

The chain is built from TRBV7-2 and TRBJ1-2; D call uncertain. V lost 0 bases to trimming and J lost 7 bases, with 3 bases between them. CDR3 length: 11 amino acids. Germline loops: CDR1 SGHTA, CDR2 FQGNSA. This CDR3 reads CASSLAGGYTF. CDR3 in DNA: TGTGCCAGCAGCTTAGCCGGTGGCTACACCTTC.

This clone was found once. J is TRBJ2-1 and V is TRBV24-1, with a weak D call TRBD1 (6 bases). The V and J ends lost 11 bases and 9 bases respectively, with 19 bases between them. CDR3 length equals 13 residues. The germline V gene has CDR1 KGHDR and CDR2 SFDVKD. The CDR3 DNA follows: TGTGCCATACCCGGGACATTCGACACTGAGCAGTTCTTC. Its translation is CAIPGTFDTEQFF.

The chain joins TRBV28 to TRBJ1-2; D is undetermined. CDR3 size: 12 residues. CDR1 is MDHEN and CDR2 is SYDVKM in the germline V gene. V was pared by 6 bases and J by 0 bases, with 5 bases between. CDR3 loop: CASREANYGYTF. Written as DNA, the CDR3 is TGTGCCAGCAGAGAGGCTAACTATGGCTACACCTTC.

The V call is TRBV15, the J call TRBJ2-5, with D perhaps matching TRBD1 (5 bases). The ends were cut back, 1 base at V and 7 bases at J, with 10 bases in the middle. The CDR3 is made up of 13 amino acids. Per the germline V gene, CDR1 is LNHNV and CDR2 is YYDKDF (reference sequence). CDR3 sequence reads: CATSRGYQGTQYF. The CDR3 region has the DNA TGTGCCACCAGCAGAGGTTACCAGGGGACCCAGTACTTC.

The chain employs TRBV27 and TRBJ2-5, with a possible D match to TRBD2 (6 bases). Looked up from germline, CDR1 is MNHEY and CDR2 is SMNVEV (reference sequence). V was pared by 7 bases and J by 5 bases, with 20 bases between. The CDR3 extends over 15 amino acids. The CDR3 here is CASMRNGIREETQYF. DNA of the CDR3: TGTGCCAGCATGAGAAACGGAATTCGGGAGGAGACCCAGTACTTC.

This clone has just one count. The chain employs TRBV5-1 and TRBJ2-7; TRBD1 is a possible D gene (5 bases). CDR1 and CDR2 from the germline V gene are SGHRS and YFSETQ. Trimming removed 0 bases from V and 0 bases from J, with 10 bases in between. This CDR3 has 15 residues. CDR3 nucleotides: TGCGCCAGCAGCTTGGGGACACTCAACTCCTACGAGCAGTACTTC. Protein sequence: CASSLGTLNSYEQYF.

This chain joins TRBV5-1 and TRBJ2-7; 8 bases agree with TRBD2. CDR3 length: 14 amino acids. With 4 bases clipped from V and 6 bases from J, the junction kept 9 bases outside the gene matches. Germline assignment: CDR1 SGHRS and CDR2 YFSETQ. CDR3 bases: TGCGCCAGCAGCCCGGGGGGGCAGGGCCTCGAGCAGTACTTC. This encodes CASSPGGQGLEQYF.

V usage is TRBV5-1 and J usage is TRBJ2-3, with D perhaps matching TRBD1 (5 bases). The CDR3 totals 17 residues. From germline, CDR1 is SGHRS and CDR2 YFSETQ. V lost 4 bases, J lost 4 bases, and 22 bases lay in between. DNA of the CDR3: TGCGCCAGCAGCCCCCGATTTGTTCAGGGCCCGGCAGATACGCAGTATTTT. Translated: CASSPRFVQGPADTQYF.

This rearrangement joins TRBV6-5 to TRBJ1-1; the D gene is possibly TRBD1 (6 bases). Germline values: CDR1 MNHEY, CDR2 SVGAGI. Trimming shortened V by 2 bases and J by 0 bases, and 7 bases separated the two germline ends. The CDR3 is 14 amino acids. CDR3 in amino acids: CASSYGTLNTEAFF. The CDR3 DNA follows: TGTGCCAGCAGTTACGGGACACTGAACACTGAAGCTTTCTTT.

The chain recombines TRBV5-1 with TRBJ1-6, with D maybe TRBD1 (5 bases). The CDR3 extends over 13 amino acids. Trimming took off 1 base at V and 9 bases at J, with 8 bases between the two ends. CDR1 SGHRS and CDR2 YFSETQ come from the germline V gene. Here the CDR3 reads CASSLSGRSPLHF. As DNA, the CDR3 is TGCGCCAGCAGCTTGTCAGGGCGTTCACCCCTCCACTTT.

This clone was seen once. The chain carries TRBV9 and TRBJ1-5; possibly TRBD1 for D (5 bases). V lost 4 bases, J lost 3 bases, and 11 bases lay in between. There are 14 residues in the CDR3. Per the germline V gene, CDR1 is SGDLS and CDR2 is YYNGEE. CDR3 DNA sequence: TGTGCCAGCAGCACCGACAGATCCAATCAGCCCCAGCATTTT. Its protein is CASSTDRSNQPQHF.

This sequence joins TRBV11-2 and TRBJ1-3; D possibly corresponds to TRBD1 (5 bases). Deletions cut 5 bases from V and 1 base from J, with 15 bases between. The CDR3 length is 16 residues. Germline CDR1 and CDR2: SGHAT and FQNNGV. CDR3 bases: TGTGCCAGCAGCCACCCGGGGGAGCAGTCTGGAAACACCATATATTTT. Translating gives CASSHPGEQSGNTIYF.

The chain couples TRBV30 to TRBJ1-1; the match to TRBD1 covers 7 bases. Trimming took 1 base from V and 1 from J; bases not matched to a gene: 6. Germline V gives CDR1 GTSNPN, CDR2 SVGIG (reference sequence). This CDR3 has 15 residues. The CDR3 coding sequence is TGTGCCTGGAGTGGGACAGGACGGAAGAACACTGAAGCTTTCTTT. Amino acids: CAWSGTGRKNTEAFF.

The chain joins TRBV7-6 to TRBJ1-3; 11 bases match TRBD1. V shed 2 bases, J shed 1 base, and the junction held 13 bases outside the gene matches. The CDR3 has 20 residues. The V gene's germline CDR1 is SGHVS and CDR2 FNYEAQ. The CDR3 region is CASSLYIRTGGPHSGNTIYF. Written as DNA, the CDR3 is TGTGCCAGCAGCTTATATATTCGGACAGGGGGCCCCCATTCTGGAAACACCATATATTTT.

The gene calls are TRBV18 and TRBJ2-1, with 8 bases identical to TRBD1. CDR3 length equals 15 residues. V lost 6 bases to trimming and J lost 0 bases; unmatched junction nucleotides: 4. The germline gives CDR1 KGHSH, CDR2 LQKENI. The DNA for the CDR3 is TGTGCCAGCTCGCCGGACAGGGTCTCCTACAATGAGCAGTTCTTC. Translating it yields CASSPDRVSYNEQFF.